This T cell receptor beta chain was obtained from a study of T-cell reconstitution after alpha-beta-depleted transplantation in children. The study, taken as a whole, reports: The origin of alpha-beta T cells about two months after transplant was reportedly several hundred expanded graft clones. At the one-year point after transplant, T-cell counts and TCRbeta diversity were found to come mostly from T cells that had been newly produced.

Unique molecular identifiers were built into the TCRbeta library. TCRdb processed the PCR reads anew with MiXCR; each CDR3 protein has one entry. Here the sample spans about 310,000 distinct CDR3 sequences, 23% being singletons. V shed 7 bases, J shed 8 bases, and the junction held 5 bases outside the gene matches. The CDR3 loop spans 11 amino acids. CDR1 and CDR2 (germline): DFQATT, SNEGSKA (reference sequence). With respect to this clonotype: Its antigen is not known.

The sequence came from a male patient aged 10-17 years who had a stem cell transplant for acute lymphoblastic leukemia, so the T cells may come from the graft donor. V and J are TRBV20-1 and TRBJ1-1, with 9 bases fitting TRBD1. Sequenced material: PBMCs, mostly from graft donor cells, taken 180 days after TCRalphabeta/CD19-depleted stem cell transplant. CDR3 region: CSGTGVKEAFF. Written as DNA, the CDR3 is TGCAGTGGGACAGGGGTCAAGGAAGCTTTCTTT.